The table lists the clone carrying this T cell receptor (beta chain) with a count of one. The CDR3 covers 19 residues. The germline V gene encodes CDR1 PRHDT and CDR2 FYEKMQ (reference sequence). After removal of 1 base from V and 5 bases from J, the junction contained 12 bases not matched to a gene. This sample is drawn from a study of blood T cell repertoires in COVID-19. Data came from immunoSEQ multiplex PCR; TCRdb stores just in-frame clones and leaves some out. Here the sample spans about 97,000 clones, about 90% being singletons. Sequenced: peripheral blood. The sequence derives from a woman aged 50 to 60 with COVID-19, enrolled during active disease. The V gene is TRBV13, the J gene TRBJ2-3; 13 nucleotides agree with TRBD2. In DNA, the CDR3 is TGTGCCAGCAGCTTAGCCCCCCCACTAGCGGGGGGGCTGGGAGATACGCAGTATTTT. Protein product: CASSLAPPLAGGLGDTQYF.